Here is one T cell receptor (beta chain) with its context. This receptor's antigen is unknown. Base qualities were left out, and no much larger clone turns up one base away. TCRbeta CDR3 regions were amplified from genomic DNA by means of the immunoSEQ Assay, a bias-controlled multiplex PCR. Regarding the original processing steps: Within the assay, amplification of reference gene primers was used to estimate how many nucleated cells each sample contained. To quantify the absolute abundance of each unique TCRbeta CDR3 rearrangement, sequence reads were collapsed and filtered. For each sample, productive Simpson clonality was calculated as the square root of Simpson's diversity index over productive rearrangements. TCRdb carries this immuneACCESS record with in-frame sequences only. Its versions omit some clonotypes, under half of them owing to an unresolved V gene in the studies checked, with the rest unexplained. V and J calls plus clone size are reproduced from that table; the DNA served to infer D and trimming. Present in this sample are 250,000 or so clones, roughly 89% of which were seen just once. The ten largest clones represent roughly 10% of the sample.

This sample stems from a study of blood T cell repertoires in COVID-19 (TCRdb year 2020). About the investigation overall: Samples from collaborators originated in the United States, Italy and Spain and spanned both the acute and convalescent phases of COVID-19. Samples were obtained from the ongoing ImmuneRACE study (first 160 participants) and from some 1,200 subjects provided by 6 global collaborators. Sample metadata almost always included a de-identified subject ID, COVID-19 status, age in years and sex. Deeply sampled blood TCRbeta repertoires from subjects exposed to, actively infected with, or recovered from COVID-19 were included in the dataset. The prospective study material was composed of cDNA or gDNA derived from T cells, B-cell-depleted T cells, or PBMCs. Where available, HLA class I and class II types were taken from metadata supplied by the sample provider and were not determined by assay-based typing. A freely available public database, intended as a resource for researchers studying the immune response to SARS-CoV-2, is where the repertoires were released. Here is what the overall study found, with its caveats: The quantity of clinical and demographic metadata differed by source and by participant and was supplied without curation.

Enrolling through a virtual design, the prospective study's participants ranged in age from about 18 to 89 years and lived across 20 to 30 United States geographic areas. In the prospective study, participants were assigned to cohorts based on the clinical history participants reported in a screening survey and a study questionnaire. For ImmuneRACE Cohort 3, a participant was defined as recovered based on two consecutive negative NP/OP PCR tests, clearance by a healthcare professional, or resolution of symptoms. Mobile phlebotomists in the prospective study collected whole blood, serum and a nasopharyngeal or oropharyngeal swab from every participant. Over a roughly 2-month period, participants in the prospective study had the option of providing additional blood draws and questionnaires. Prospective study blood samples were shipped either frozen or at room temperature before DNA extraction. Via the germline V gene, CDR1 is MNHEY and CDR2 SVGEGT. Trimming takes 5 bases off V and 4 bases off J; junction bases not matched to a gene: 8. The cysteine opens and the phenylalanine closes a CDR3 of 15 amino acids. The sequence is cut down to CDR3 DNA, 45 bases in frame from base 1.

Sample: PBMCs or T cells enriched from blood (not recorded which). In this chain, TRBV6-2 or TRBV6-3 is recombined with TRBJ2-7, with 10 bases matching TRBD1. The receptor comes from a man between 35 and 55 years old who had recovered from COVID-19. The nucleotide sequence reads TGTGCCAGCAGTGTCTCGGGACAGGGGAGATACGAGCAGTACTTC. This encodes CASSVSGQGRYEQYF.